A selection of T cell receptor beta chains follows, all from one sample in a study of cytomegalovirus exposure and HLA in healthy donors. The protocol was immunoSEQ multiplex PCR, while the TCRdb copy is restricted to in-frame clones and leaves out a portion. The sample holds 85,000 to 130,000 clones, under 80% seen once. Specimen: PBMCs. The origin of the receptors is a woman aged 45-65 years in good health and CMV-seropositive. The CDR3 runs from the conserved cysteine through the conserved F or W. Each record gives: J gene, V gene, clone size, CDR3 protein. Rows may omit the clone size; those that give it use once, few, many or a size class.

TRBJ2-7	TRBV11-2	NA	CASSLDGRTYEQYF
TRBJ1-1	TRBV2	NA	CASSARGWGTEAFF
TRBJ2-3	TRBV28	NA	CASSAPRGGHTDTQYF
TRBJ2-1	TRBV19	NA	CASSSLWGGSSYNEQFF
TRBJ1-1	TRBV4-2	NA	CASSRTGSTEAFF
TRBJ2-7	TRBV5-4	NA	CASGLAGGISYEQYF
TRBJ1-2	TRBV6-5	few	CASTRGQGIYGYTF
TRBJ2-5	TRBV6-5	NA	CASGRRAQETQYF
TRBJ2-1	TRBV4-2	NA	CASSLDRQPHNEQFF
TRBJ1-1	TRBV11-2	NA	CASSLVAGVTEAFF
NA	TRBV6-5	NA	CASSYRVAGGPGEQYF
TRBJ1-5	TRBV27	NA	CASSLLRQGGEPQHF
TRBJ1-5	TRBV5-6	once	CASSFHRQGGNQPQHF
TRBJ2-7	TRBV29-1	NA	CSVETGEGSYEQYF
TRBJ1-1	TRBV9	NA	CASSVALTGMDTEAFF
TRBJ1-2	TRBV27	NA	CASSLRGLDGYTF
TRBJ1-2	TRBV15	NA	CATSRDATGSDGYTF
TRBJ1-2	TRBV10-3	many	CATTRGVDNGYTF
TRBJ2-1	TRBV30	NA	CAAPGLAGGRAGNEQFF
TRBJ2-1	TRBV7-8	NA	CASGGAGFEQFF
TRBJ1-5	TRBV6-1	NA	CASIGQGLSNQPQHF
TRBJ2-4	TRBV27	NA	CASSHRVAGLPGRNIQYF
TRBJ1-3	TRBV9	NA	CASSAGQGSGNTIYF
TRBJ1-5	TRBV11-2	NA	CASSLTDSNQPQHF
TRBJ1-1	TRBV13	NA	CASSEGQPNTEAFF
TRBJ2-1	TRBV7-2	NA	CASSATSGEQFF
TRBJ2-7	TRBV7-7	NA	CASSLGGTVPTSYEQYF
TRBJ2-1	TRBV19	NA	CASSIGPSGSYNEQFF
TRBJ2-3	TRBV5-6	NA	CASSDDRRVGDTQYF
TRBJ2-3	TRBV9	NA	CASSVLREAFLPTDTQYF
TRBJ2-3	TRBV9	NA	CASSATSGGASSTDTQYF
TRBJ2-2	TRBV6-1	NA	CASSGGRGYTGELFF
TRBJ1-1	TRBV29-1	NA	CSVEGLSRGTEAFF
TRBJ1-1	TRBV5-1	NA	CASQPSHGSNTEAFF
TRBJ1-2	TRBV30	NA	CAWRSQGSNYGYTF
TRBJ2-1	TRBV10-3	few	CAIRTGTGGNEQFF
TRBJ2-2	TRBV2	NA	CASSDKAGTGELFF
TRBJ1-4	TRBV7-9	NA	CASRGGPTNEKLFF
TRBJ1-2	TRBV7-3	NA	CASSPSGQGARGYTF
TRBJ2-7	TRBV6-6	few	CASSYSALANYEQYF
TRBJ1-2	TRBV7-9	NA	CSSSLTGGVSGYTF
TRBJ1-2	TRBV6-1	few	CASSGGEFYGYTF
TRBJ2-1	TRBV7-2	NA	CASSLGLSYNEQFF
TRBJ2-7	TRBV9	NA	CASSVSWTVYEQYF
TRBJ2-1	TRBV5-1	NA	CASSGDNEQFF
TRBJ1-1	TRBV9	NA	CASSVQQGSPAFF
TRBJ1-4	TRBV7-2	NA	CASGNGWGDEKLFF